This T cell receptor (beta chain) was profiled in a study of cytomegalovirus exposure and HLA in healthy donors. In the PCR, 60 Vbeta and 13 Jbeta primers were used. Sequencing used immunoSEQ multiplex PCR; TCRdb keeps in-frame clones, though not all of them. The profile shows 110,000 or so clones, around 81% of them singletons. The sequencing input was PBMCs. The sequence derives from a woman aged 30 to 39 in good health and CMV-seronegative.

The CDR3 bases are TGTGCCAGCAGTCGGACAGTGGGAGACGGGGAGCTGTTTTTT. Protein: CASSRTVGDGELFF. V is TRBV6-5 and J is TRBJ2-2, with D possibly TRBD1 on 6 matching bases. The CDR3 extends over 14 amino acids. Germline values: CDR1 MNHEY, CDR2 SVGAGI. Trimming pared 5 bases from V and 7 bases from J, leaving 14 bases between.